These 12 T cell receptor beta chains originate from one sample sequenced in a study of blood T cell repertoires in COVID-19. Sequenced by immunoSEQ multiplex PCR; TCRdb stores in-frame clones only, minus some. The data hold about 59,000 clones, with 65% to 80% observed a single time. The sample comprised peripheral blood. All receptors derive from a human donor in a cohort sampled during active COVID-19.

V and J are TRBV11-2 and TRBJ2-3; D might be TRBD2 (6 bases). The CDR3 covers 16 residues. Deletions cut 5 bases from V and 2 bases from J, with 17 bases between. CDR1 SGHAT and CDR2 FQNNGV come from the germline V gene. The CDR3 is CASSPGRGWATDTQYF. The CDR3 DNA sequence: TGTGCCAGCAGCCCGGGGCGGGGTTGGGCCACAGATACGCAGTATTTT.

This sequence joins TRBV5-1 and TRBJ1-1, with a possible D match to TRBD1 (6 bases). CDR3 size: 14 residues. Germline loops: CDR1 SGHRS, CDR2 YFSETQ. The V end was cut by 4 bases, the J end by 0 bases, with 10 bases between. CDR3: CASSPTGMNTEAFF. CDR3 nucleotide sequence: TGCGCCAGCAGCCCCACAGGGATGAACACTGAAGCTTTCTTT.

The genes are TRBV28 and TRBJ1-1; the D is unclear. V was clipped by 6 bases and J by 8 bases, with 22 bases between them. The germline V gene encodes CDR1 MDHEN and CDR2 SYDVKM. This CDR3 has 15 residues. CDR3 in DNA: TGTGCCAGCAGCCTCTTTGCGCTTGGTAATCCCGAAGCTTTCTTT. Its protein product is CASSLFALGNPEAFF.

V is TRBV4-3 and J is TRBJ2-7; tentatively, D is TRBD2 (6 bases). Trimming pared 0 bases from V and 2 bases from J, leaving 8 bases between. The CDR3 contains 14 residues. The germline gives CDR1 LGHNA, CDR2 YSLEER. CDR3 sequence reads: CASSQDGTAYEQYF. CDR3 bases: TGCGCCAGCAGCCAAGATGGGACTGCCTACGAGCAGTACTTC.

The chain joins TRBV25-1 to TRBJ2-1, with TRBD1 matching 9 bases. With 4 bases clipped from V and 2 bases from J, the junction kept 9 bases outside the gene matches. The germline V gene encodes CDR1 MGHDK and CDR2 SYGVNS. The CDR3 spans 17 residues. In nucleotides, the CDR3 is TGTGCCAGCAGTGGGGACAGGGTGCCCGGGACCTACAATGAGCAGTTCTTC. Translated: CASSGDRVPGTYNEQFF. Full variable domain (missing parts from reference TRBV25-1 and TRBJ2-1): EADIYQTPRYLVIGTGKKITLECSQTMGHDKMYWYQQDPGMELHLIHYSYGVNSTEKGDLSSESTVSRIRTEHFPLTLESARPSHTSQYLCASSGDRVPGTYNEQFFGPGTRLTVL.

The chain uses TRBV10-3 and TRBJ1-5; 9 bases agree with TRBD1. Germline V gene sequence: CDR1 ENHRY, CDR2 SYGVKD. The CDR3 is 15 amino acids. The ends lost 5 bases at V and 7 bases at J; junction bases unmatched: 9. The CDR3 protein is CAISTGQGSGQPQHF. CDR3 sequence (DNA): TGTGCCATCAGTACGGGACAGGGCTCCGGGCAGCCCCAGCATTTT.

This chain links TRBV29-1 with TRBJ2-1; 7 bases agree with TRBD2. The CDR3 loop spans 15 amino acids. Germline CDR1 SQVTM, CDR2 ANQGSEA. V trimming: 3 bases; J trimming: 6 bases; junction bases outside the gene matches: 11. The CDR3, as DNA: TGCAGCGTTGATCGTCGAGCGGGAATCGGCAATGAGCAGTTCTTC. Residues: CSVDRRAGIGNEQFF.

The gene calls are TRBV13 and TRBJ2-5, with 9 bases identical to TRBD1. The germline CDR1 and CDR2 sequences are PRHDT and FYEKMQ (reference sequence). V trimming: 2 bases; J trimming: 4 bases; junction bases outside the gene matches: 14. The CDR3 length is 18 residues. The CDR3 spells CASSLFTGGAGNSETQYF. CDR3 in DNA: TGTGCCAGCAGCTTATTTACAGGGGGCGCGGGAAACTCAGAGACCCAGTACTTC.

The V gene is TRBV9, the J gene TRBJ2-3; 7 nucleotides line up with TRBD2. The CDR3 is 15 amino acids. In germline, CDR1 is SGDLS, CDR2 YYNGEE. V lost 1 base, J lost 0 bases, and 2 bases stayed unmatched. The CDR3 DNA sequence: TGTGCCAGCAGCGTAAGCGGGACTAGCACAGATACGCAGTATTTT. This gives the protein CASSVSGTSTDTQYF.

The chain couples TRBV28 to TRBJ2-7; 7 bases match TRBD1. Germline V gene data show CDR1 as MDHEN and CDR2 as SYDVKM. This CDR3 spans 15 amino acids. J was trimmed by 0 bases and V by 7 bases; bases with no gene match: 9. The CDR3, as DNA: TGTGCCAGCAAAAAAGGGGGACAGAGCTCCTACGAGCAGTACTTC. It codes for CASKKGGQSSYEQYF.

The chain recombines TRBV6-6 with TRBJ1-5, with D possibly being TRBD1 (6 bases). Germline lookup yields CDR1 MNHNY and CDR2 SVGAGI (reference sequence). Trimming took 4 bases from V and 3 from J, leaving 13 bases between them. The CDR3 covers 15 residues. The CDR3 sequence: CASSSEQGNNQPQHF. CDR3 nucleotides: TGTGCCAGCAGTTCAGAACAGGGCAACAATCAGCCCCAGCATTTT.

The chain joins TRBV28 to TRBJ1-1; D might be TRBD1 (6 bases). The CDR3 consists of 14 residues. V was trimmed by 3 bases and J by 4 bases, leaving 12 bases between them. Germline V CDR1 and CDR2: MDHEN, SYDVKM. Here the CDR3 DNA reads TGTGCCAGCAGTTTTAACAGGGTCAGCACTGAAGCTTTCTTT. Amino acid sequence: CASSFNRVSTEAFF.